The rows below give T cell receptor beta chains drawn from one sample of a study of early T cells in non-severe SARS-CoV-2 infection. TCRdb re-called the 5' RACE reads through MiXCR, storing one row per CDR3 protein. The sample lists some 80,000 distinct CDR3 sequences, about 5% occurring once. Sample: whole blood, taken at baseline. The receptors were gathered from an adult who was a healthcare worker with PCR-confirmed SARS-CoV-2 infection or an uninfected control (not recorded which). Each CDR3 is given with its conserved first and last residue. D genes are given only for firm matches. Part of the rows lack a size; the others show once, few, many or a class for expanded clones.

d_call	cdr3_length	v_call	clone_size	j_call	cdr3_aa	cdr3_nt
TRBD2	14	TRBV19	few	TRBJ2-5	CASRSGRYQETQYF	TGTGCCAGTAGGAGCGGGAGGTACCAAGAGACCCAGTACTTC
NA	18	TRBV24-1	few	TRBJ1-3	CATSDLGRRDLSGNTIYF	TGTGCCACCAGTGATTTAGGACGAAGGGACCTCTCTGGAAACACCATATATTTT
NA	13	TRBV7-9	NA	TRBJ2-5	CASSYRTQETQYF	TGTGCCAGCAGCTACAGGACCCAAGAGACCCAGTACTTC
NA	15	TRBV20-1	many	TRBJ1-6	CSARDFRDGESPLHF	TGCAGTGCTAGAGACTTCCGGGACGGGGAATCACCCCTCCACTTT
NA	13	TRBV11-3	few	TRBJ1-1	CASSFSPGFEAFF	TGTGCCAGCAGCTTCTCTCCGGGCTTTGAAGCTTTCTTT
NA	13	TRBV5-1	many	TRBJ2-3	CASSLESTDTQYF	TGCGCCAGCAGCTTGGAAAGCACAGATACGCAGTATTTT
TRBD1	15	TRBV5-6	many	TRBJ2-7	CASSLDRGISYEQYF	TGTGCCAGCAGCTTGGACAGGGGTATTTCCTACGAGCAGTACTTC
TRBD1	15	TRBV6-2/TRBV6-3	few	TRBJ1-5	CASSIWTGGNQPQHF	TGTGCCAGCAGTATTTGGACAGGAGGAAATCAGCCCCAGCATTTT
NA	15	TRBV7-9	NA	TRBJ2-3	CASSSEWDFTDTQYF	TGTGCCAGCAGCTCCGAATGGGACTTCACAGATACGCAGTATTTT
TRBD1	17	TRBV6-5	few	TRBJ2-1	CASSSRPGTEAGNEQFF	TGTGCCAGCAGTTCCCGGCCCGGGACAGAAGCCGGCAATGAGCAGTTCTTC
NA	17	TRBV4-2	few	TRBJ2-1	CASSQDLWTGSYNEQFF	TGTGCCAGCAGCCAAGATCTTTGGACCGGCTCCTACAATGAGCAGTTCTTC
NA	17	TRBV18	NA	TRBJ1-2	CASSPGEVRSSNYGYTF	TGTGCCAGCTCACCAGGGGAGGTACGGAGCTCCAACTATGGCTACACCTTC
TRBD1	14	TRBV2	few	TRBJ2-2	CASGGQRITGELFF	TGTGCCAGCGGGGGACAGCGGATCACCGGGGAGCTGTTTTTT
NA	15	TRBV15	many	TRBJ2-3	CATSRGWGQQDTQYF	TGTGCCACCAGCAGAGGTTGGGGACAACAAGATACGCAGTATTTT
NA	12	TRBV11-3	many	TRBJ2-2	CASSSNTGELFF	TGTGCCAGCAGCTCTAACACCGGGGAGCTGTTTTTT
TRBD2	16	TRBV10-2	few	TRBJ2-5	CASSESWGGKLNSQYF	TGCGCCAGCAGTGAGTCGTGGGGAGGGAAGCTGAACAGCCAGTACTTC
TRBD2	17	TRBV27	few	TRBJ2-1	CASSMPGTSGRTGEQFF	TGTGCCAGCAGTATGCCCGGGACTAGCGGGAGGACAGGGGAGCAGTTCTTC
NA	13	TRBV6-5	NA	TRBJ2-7	CASSYRAGSEQYF	TGTGCCAGCAGTTACAGGGCAGGGAGCGAGCAGTACTTC
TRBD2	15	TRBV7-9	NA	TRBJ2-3	CASSSGLAGGPSQYF	TGTGCCAGCAGCTCCGGACTAGCGGGAGGGCCCTCGCAGTATTTT
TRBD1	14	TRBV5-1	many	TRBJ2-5	CASSLGQGLETQYF	TGCGCCAGCAGCTTGGGACAGGGATTAGAGACCCAGTACTTC
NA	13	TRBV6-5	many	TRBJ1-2	CASRTTTVYGYTF	TGTGCCAGCCGGACGACGACGGTTTATGGCTACACCTTC
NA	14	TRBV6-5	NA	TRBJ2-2	CASSYSRAGRELFF	TGTGCCAGCAGTTACTCGAGAGCCGGCCGGGAGCTGTTTTTT
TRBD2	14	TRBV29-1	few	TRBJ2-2	CSVFSGANTGELFF	TGCAGCGTTTTTAGCGGGGCGAACACCGGGGAGCTGTTTTTT
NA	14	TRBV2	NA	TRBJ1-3	CASTQDASGNTIYF	TGTGCCAGCACCCAGGACGCCTCTGGAAACACCATATATTTT
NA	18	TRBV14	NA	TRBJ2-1	CASSQDPGHNFSYNEQFF	TGTGCCAGCAGCCAAGATCCTGGACATAACTTCTCCTACAATGAGCAGTTCTTC
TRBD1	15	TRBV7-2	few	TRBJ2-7	CASSLGGTAPYEQYF	TGTGCCAGCAGCTTAGGGGGGACAGCGCCCTACGAGCAGTACTTC
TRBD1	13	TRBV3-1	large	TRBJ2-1	CASSQTGGDEQFF	TGTGCCAGCAGCCAGACAGGGGGCGATGAGCAGTTCTTC
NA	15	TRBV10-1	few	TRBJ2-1	CASSDARKGWDEQFF	TGCGCCAGCAGTGACGCAAGGAAAGGATGGGATGAGCAGTTCTTC
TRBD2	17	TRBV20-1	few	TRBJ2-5	CSARGVWTSARQETQYF	TGCAGTGCTAGAGGAGTTTGGACTAGCGCCCGACAAGAGACCCAGTACTTC
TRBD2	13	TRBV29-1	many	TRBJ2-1	CSTSGLALWEQFF	TGCAGCACCTCAGGACTAGCGTTATGGGAGCAGTTCTTC
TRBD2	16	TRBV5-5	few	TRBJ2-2	CASSLLREGNTGELFF	TGTGCCAGCAGCTTGCTGCGGGAGGGCAACACCGGGGAGCTGTTTTTT
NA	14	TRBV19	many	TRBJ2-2	CASSGTPNTGELFF	TGTGCCAGTAGCGGCACACCGAACACCGGGGAGCTGTTTTTT
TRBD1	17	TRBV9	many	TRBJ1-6	CASSAYPLTGENSPLHF	TGTGCCAGCAGCGCCTACCCATTGACAGGGGAGAATTCACCCCTCCACTTT
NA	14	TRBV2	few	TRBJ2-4	CASSEDSSKNIQYF	TGTGCCAGCAGTGAAGACAGCTCCAAAAACATTCAGTACTTC
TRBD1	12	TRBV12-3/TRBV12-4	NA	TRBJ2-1	CASSTGGNEQFF	TGTGCCAGCAGCACAGGGGGCAATGAGCAGTTCTTC
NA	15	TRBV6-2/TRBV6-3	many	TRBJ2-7	CASTEPGHTSYEQYF	TGTGCCAGCACCGAACCGGGACACACGAGTTACGAGCAGTACTTC
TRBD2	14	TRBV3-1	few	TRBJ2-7	CASSQTSGHYEQYF	TGTGCCAGCAGCCAGACTAGCGGCCACTACGAGCAGTACTTC
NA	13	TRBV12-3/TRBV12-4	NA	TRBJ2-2	CASSLVVTGELFF	TGTGCCAGCAGTTTAGTGGTCACCGGGGAGCTGTTTTTT
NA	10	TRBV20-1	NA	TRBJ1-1	CSATGSGAFF	TGCAGTGCTACGGGCAGCGGAGCTTTCTTT
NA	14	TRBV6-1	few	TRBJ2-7	CASSEVGHRAEQYF	TGTGCCAGCAGTGAAGTTGGACACAGGGCCGAGCAGTACTTC
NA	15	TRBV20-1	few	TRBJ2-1	CSADTGTESYNEQFF	TGCAGTGCTGACACCGGGACTGAATCTTACAATGAGCAGTTCTTC
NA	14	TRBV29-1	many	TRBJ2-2	CSVEGGVSTGELFF	TGCAGCGTTGAAGGTGGTGTTAGCACCGGGGAGCTGTTTTTT
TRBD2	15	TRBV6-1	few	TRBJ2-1	CASSEDPSGSSEQFF	TGTGCCAGCAGTGAAGACCCTAGCGGGAGTAGCGAGCAGTTCTTC
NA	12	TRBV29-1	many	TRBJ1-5	CSVESGNQPQHF	TGCAGCGTTGAATCGGGCAATCAGCCCCAGCATTTT
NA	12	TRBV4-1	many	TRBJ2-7	CASSQRSGEQYF	TGCGCCAGCAGCCAACGAAGCGGCGAGCAGTACTTC
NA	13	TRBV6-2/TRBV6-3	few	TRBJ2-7	CASKGRGDPEQYF	TGTGCCAGCAAGGGTCGCGGGGACCCCGAGCAGTACTTC
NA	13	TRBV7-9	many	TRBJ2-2	CASSVAVGGELFF	TGTGCCAGCAGCGTCGCGGTTGGCGGGGAGCTGTTTTTT
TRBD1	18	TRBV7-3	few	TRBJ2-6	CASSSRDRSYDGANVLTF	TGTGCCAGCAGCTCCAGGGACAGATCGTATGATGGGGCCAACGTCCTGACTTTC
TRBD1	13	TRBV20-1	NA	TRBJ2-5	CSAQGDMQETQYF	TGCAGTGCACAGGGGGACATGCAAGAGACCCAGTACTTC